What follows is one T cell receptor (beta chain) and its context. This clone was seen a handful of times. This clone's antigen is unknown. Base qualities are not at hand, and no much larger clone is one base apart. These data belong to a study of regulatory and conventional T cells in RAG deficiency (dated by TCRdb to about 2017). A note on the overall study: High-throughput TCR beta sequencing was used to compare the diversity and composition of the Treg, conventional CD4+ and CD8+ T cell repertoires of RAG-deficient patients with those of healthy controls.

Findings and caveats that apply to the study as a whole: Compared with control T-cell subpopulations, RAG-deficient patients had much lower Shannon entropy and higher Simpson indices. For some subjects, some analyses of T-cell subsets were not performed. In Omenn syndrome patients, sorted CD25-high CD127-low cells may represent peripherally activated cells rather than bona fide Treg cells. Unique TCR beta sequences from Treg cells were roughly 99-fold fewer in Omenn syndrome and CID/AS patients than controls, versus around 9.6-fold for other subsets. All patient T-cell subsets had shorter CDR3 lengths; Omenn syndrome patients showed >80% Treg-Tconv repertoire overlap at nucleotide and amino acid level.

Library preparation employed the immunoSEQ multiplex PCR assay. Rearranged TCR beta chain products were amplified from genomic DNA of sorted T-cell subsets and sequenced. Per the authors' processing: Shannon entropy and Simpson indices were used to quantify the repertoire diversity of productive TCR beta rearrangements. To gauge clonal expansion, the frequencies of the 100 most abundant productive TCR beta clonotypes among total reads were added together. The TRB repertoires were scored with a self-reactivity index that is based on amino acid usage at CDR3beta positions 6 and 7. Repertoire analyses used two-way ANOVA; flow cytometric analyses used Student t or Mann-Whitney tests. In its TCRdb copy, this immuneACCESS table keeps in-frame sequences only and misses some clones. Where compared with another copy, unresolved V genes explain less than half of these, and the others have no known cause. For V, J and clone size, that table is used; D and trimming come from the DNA. Within this sample are 25,000 to 35,000 clones, with under 95% of them counted one time only. The ten most abundant clones make up 0.7% to 0.95% of the sample.

A distance of 12 bases separates the germline ends of V and J, which lose 2 bases and 5 bases respectively. The CDR3, cysteine through phenylalanine, is 14 amino acids long. The DNA shown is the 42-base CDR3, in frame from base 1. Via the germline V gene (reference sequence), CDR1 is SEHNR and CDR2 FQNEAQ. Before genomic DNA extraction, regulatory T cells were purified from blood as CD4+CD25-high CD127-low cells. Repertoire analyses used fewer than 10 healthy control donors as the comparison group. These data also featured in a second study, about regulatory T cells. Taken from the second paper: The multiplex PCR used 52 forward TRBV primers and 13 reverse TRBJ primers, with assay-based and computational corrections for amplification bias. Patient repertoires showed restricted unique TRB V-J pairs and skewed V and J gene usage, most marked in regulatory T cells. T-cell receptor beta repertoires of sorted regulatory, conventional CD4+ and CD8+ T cells were compared between CD3G-deficient patients and healthy controls. Peripheral blood mononuclear cells were isolated by Ficoll density separation. Within the immunoSEQ assay, multiplex PCR amplified rearranged TRB loci from genomic DNA. Sequencing of the TRB amplicons was done on an Illumina HiSeq platform. Raw sequences were error-filtered and aligned to reference gene sequences by custom algorithms and were subsequently analyzed with the immunoSEQ online tools. Productive and nonproductive TRB rearrangement frequencies were evaluated among both unique and total sequences. For group comparisons, t tests, Mann-Whitney tests or two-way ANOVA were performed in Prism software.

This sequence was found in a human donor in good health. Recombination linked TRBV7-9 to TRBJ2-5, and possibly TRBD1, on 5 matching bases. The sample was Tregs sorted from blood. The CDR3 region: CASSLQRGAETQYF. In nucleotide form, the sequence is TGTGCCAGCAGCTTACAAAGGGGCGCGGAGACCCAGTACTTC.